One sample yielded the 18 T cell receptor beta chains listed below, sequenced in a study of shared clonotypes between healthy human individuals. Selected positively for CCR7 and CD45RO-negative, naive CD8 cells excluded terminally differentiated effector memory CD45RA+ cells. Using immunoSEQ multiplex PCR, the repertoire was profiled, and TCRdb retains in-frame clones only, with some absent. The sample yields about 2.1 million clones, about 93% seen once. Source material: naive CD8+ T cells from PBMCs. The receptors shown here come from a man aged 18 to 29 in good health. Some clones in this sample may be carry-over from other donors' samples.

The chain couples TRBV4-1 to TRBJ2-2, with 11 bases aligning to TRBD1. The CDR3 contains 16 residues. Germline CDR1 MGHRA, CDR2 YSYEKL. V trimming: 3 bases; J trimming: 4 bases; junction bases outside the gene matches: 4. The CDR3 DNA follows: TGCGCCAGCAGCCAGGACAGGGGGCAGGTCACCGGGGAGCTGTTTTTT. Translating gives CASSQDRGQVTGELFF.

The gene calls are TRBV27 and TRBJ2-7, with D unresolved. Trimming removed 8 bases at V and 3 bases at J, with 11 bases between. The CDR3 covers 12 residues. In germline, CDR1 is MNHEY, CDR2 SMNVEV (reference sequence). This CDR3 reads CASGPIVYEQYF. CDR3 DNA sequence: TGTGCCAGCGGTCCCATTGTCTACGAGCAGTACTTC.

DNA of the CDR3: TGTGCCAGTAGCAGACTTTATGGCTACACCTTC. Translation: CASSRLYGYTF. V is TRBV19 and J is TRBJ1-2; no clear D gene. The CDR3 spans 11 residues. V shed 6 bases and J shed 5 bases, with 7 bases lying between them. Germline-derived CDR1 and CDR2 are LNHDA and SQIVND (reference sequence).

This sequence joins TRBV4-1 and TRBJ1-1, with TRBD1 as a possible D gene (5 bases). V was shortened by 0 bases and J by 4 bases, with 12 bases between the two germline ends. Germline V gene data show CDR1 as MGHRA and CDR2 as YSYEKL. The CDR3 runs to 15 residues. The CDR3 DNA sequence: TGCGCCAGCAGCCAAGATAGGGACTGGGGCACTGAAGCTTTCTTT. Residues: CASSQDRDWGTEAFF.

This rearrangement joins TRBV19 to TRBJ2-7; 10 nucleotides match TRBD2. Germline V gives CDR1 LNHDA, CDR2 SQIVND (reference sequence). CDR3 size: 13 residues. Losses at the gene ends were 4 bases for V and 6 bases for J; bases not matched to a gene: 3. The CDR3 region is CASSTGLAVEQYF. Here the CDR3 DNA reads TGTGCCAGTAGTACTGGACTAGCGGTCGAGCAGTACTTC. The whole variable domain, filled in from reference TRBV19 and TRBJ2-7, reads DGGITQSPKYLFRKEGQNVTLSCEQNLNHDAMYWYRQDPGQGLRLIYYSQIVNDFQKGDIAEGYSVSREKKESFPLTVTSAQKNPTAFYLCASSTGLAVEQYFGPGTRLTVT.

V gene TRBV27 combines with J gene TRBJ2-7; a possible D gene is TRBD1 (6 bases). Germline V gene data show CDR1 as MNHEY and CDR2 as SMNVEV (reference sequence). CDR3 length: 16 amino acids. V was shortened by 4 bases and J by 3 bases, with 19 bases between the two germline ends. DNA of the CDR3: TGTGCCAGCAGTTACTCTACCGGGACAAGAAGCTACGAGCAGTACTTC. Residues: CASSYSTGTRSYEQYF.

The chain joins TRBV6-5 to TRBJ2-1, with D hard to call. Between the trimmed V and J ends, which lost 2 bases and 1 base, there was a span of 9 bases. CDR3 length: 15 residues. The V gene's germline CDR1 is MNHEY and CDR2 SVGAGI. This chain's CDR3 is CASSYGYPSYNEQFF. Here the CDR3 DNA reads TGTGCCAGCAGTTACGGATACCCTTCCTACAATGAGCAGTTCTTC.

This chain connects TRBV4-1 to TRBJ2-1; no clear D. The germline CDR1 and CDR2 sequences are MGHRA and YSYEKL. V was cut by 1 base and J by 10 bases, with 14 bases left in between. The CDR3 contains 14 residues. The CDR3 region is CASSQGPHAEEQFF. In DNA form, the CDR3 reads TGCGCCAGCAGCCAAGGCCCCCACGCAGAGGAGCAGTTCTTC.

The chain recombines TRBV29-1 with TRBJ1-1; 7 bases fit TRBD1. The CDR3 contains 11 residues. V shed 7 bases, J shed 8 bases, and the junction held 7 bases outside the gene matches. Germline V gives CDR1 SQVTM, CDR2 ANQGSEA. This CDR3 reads CSGEGAREAFF. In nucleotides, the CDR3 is TGCAGCGGTGAGGGGGCGAGGGAAGCTTTCTTT.

CDR3 sequence (DNA): TGTGCCAGCAGTACCCAACAGGGGGTATGGGTAGACACTGAAGCTTTCTTT. It encodes CASSTQQGVWVDTEAFF. This chain joins TRBV27 and TRBJ1-1, with 8 bases matching TRBD1. The germline V gene encodes CDR1 MNHEY and CDR2 SMNVEV (reference sequence). The CDR3 length is 17 residues. The junction had 14 bases not matched to a gene; V was cut back by 5 bases and J by 3 bases.

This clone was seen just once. The CDR3 here is CASSGEREQFF. Here the CDR3 DNA reads TGTGCCAGCAGTGGGGAGCGGGAGCAGTTCTTC. The genes are TRBV6-1 and TRBJ2-1; maybe TRBD2 (5 bases). The germline V gene encodes CDR1 MNHNS and CDR2 SASEGT. The CDR3 spans 11 residues. Trimming removed 4 bases from V and 10 bases from J, with 8 bases in between.

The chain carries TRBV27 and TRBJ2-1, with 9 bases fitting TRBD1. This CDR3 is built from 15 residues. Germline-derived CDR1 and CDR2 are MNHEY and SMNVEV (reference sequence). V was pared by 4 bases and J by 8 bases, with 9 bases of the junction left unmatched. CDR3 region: CASSSDRDRVDEQFF. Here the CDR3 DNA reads TGTGCCAGCAGTTCAGATAGGGACAGGGTCGATGAGCAGTTCTTC.

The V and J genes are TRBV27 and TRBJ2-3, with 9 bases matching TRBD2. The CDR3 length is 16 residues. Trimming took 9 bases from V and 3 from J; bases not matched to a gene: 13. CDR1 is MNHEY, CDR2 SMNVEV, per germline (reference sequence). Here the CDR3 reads CARNSTAGGATDTQYF. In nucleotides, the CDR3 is TGTGCCAGGAACTCTACAGCGGGAGGTGCAACAGATACGCAGTATTTT.

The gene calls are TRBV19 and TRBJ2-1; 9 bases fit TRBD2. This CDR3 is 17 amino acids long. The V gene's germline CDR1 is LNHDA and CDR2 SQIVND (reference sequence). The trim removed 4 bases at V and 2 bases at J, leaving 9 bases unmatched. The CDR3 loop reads CASSTHSGRSTYNEQFF. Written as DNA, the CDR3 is TGTGCCAGTAGTACCCATAGCGGGAGATCAACCTACAATGAGCAGTTCTTC. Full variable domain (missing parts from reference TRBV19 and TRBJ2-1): DGGITQSPKYLFRKEGQNVTLSCEQNLNHDAMYWYRQDPGQGLRLIYYSQIVNDFQKGDIAEGYSVSREKKESFPLTVTSAQKNPTAFYLCASSTHSGRSTYNEQFFGPGTRLTVL.

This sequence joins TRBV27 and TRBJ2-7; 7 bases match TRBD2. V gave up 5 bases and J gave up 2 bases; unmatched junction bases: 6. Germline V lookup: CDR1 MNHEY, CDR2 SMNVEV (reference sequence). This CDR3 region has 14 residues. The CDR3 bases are TGTGCCAGCAGTCCCGGACTAGTCGCCTACGAGCAGTACTTC. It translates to CASSPGLVAYEQYF.

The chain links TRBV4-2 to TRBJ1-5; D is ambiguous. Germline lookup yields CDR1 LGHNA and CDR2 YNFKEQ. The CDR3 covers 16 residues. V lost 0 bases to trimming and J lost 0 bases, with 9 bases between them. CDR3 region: CASSQEYRASNQPQHF. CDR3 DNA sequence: TGTGCCAGCAGCCAAGAGTATCGGGCTAGCAATCAGCCCCAGCATTTT.

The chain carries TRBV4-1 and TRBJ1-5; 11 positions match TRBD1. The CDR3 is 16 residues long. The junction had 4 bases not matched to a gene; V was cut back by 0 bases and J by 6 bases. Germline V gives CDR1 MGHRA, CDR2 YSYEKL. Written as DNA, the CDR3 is TGCGCCAGCAGCCAAGAACCCGGGACAGGGGGTCAGCCCCAGCATTTT. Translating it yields CASSQEPGTGGQPQHF.

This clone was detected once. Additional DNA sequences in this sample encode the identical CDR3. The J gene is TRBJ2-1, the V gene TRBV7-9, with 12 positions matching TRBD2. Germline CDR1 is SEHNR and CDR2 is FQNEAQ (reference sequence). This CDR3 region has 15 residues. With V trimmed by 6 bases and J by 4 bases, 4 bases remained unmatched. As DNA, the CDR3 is TGTGCCAGCAGTCGCGGACTAGCGGGGTACAATGAGCAGTTCTTC. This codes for CASSRGLAGYNEQFF.